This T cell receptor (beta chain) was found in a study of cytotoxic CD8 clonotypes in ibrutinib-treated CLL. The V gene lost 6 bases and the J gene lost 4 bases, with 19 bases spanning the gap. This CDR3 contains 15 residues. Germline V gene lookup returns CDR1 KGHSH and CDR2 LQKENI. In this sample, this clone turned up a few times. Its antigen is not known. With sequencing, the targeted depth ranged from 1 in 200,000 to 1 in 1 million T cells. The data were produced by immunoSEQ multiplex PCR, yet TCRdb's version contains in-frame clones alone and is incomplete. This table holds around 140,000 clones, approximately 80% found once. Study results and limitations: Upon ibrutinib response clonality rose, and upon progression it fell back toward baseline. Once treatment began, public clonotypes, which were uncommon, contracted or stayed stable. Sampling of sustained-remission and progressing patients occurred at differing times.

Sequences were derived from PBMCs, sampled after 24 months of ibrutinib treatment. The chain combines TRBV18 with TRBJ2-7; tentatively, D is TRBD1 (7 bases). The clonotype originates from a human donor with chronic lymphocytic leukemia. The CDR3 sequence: CASSPVGQEGYEQYF. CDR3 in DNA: TGTGCCAGCTCCCCTGTAGGACAGGAGGGATACGAGCAGTACTTC.